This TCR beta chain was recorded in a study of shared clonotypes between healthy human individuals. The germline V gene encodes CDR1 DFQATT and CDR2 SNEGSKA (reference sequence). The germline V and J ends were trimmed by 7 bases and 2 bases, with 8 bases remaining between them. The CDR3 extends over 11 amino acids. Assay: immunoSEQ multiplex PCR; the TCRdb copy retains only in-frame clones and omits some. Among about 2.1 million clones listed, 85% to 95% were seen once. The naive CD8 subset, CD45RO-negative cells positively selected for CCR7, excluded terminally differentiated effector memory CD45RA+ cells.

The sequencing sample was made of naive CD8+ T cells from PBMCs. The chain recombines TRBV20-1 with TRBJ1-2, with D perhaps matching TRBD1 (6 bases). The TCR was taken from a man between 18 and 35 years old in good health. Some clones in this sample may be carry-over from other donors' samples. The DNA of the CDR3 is TGCAGTGTCGGACAGAACTATGGCTACACCTTC. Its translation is CSVGQNYGYTF.